The next 19 T cell receptor beta chains were all read from a single sample in a study of CD8+ T cells in alopecia areata. Investigators isolated RNA and reverse transcribed it into cDNA to act as the sequencing template. The protocol was immunoSEQ multiplex PCR, while the TCRdb copy is restricted to in-frame clones and leaves out a portion. Among roughly 120,000 clones listed, roughly 68% were seen once. The specimen was CD4+ T cells sorted from blood. The receptors here all came from a human donor in good health.

The V call is TRBV18, the J call TRBJ1-4, with a tentative D call TRBD1 (5 bases). CDR3 length equals 15 residues. CDR1 is KGHSH, CDR2 LQKENI, per germline. V was cut by 2 bases and J by 4 bases, with 11 bases left in between. The CDR3 here is CASSPAKQDNEKLFF. In DNA form, the CDR3 reads TGTGCCAGCTCACCAGCGAAACAGGATAATGAAAAACTGTTTTTT.

Comments on this clone: One junction end does not reproduce the germline sequence, and a read error may be involved. The genes are TRBV29-1 and TRBJ2-1; D remains unclear. The CDR3 totals 12 residues. Germline V gives CDR1 SQVTM, CDR2 ANQGSEA. The DNA for the CDR3 is TGCAGCTCCCGGTCCTCCCACAATGAGCAGTTCTTC. Its protein product is CSSRSSHNEQFF.

The table lists this clone with a few counts. The rearrangement links TRBV7-9 to TRBJ1-1; D remains ambiguous. V shed 2 bases and J shed 1 base, with 11 bases lying between them. From germline, CDR1 is SEHNR and CDR2 FQNEAQ (reference sequence). This CDR3 region has 15 residues. This CDR3 is CASSLKEVPNTEAFF. CDR3 DNA: TGTGCCAGCAGCTTAAAGGAGGTACCGAACACTGAAGCTTTCTTT.

The J gene is TRBJ1-6, the V gene TRBV6-5; D is perhaps TRBD1 (6 bases). There are 14 residues in the CDR3. V was shortened by 6 bases and J by 10 bases, with 16 bases between the two germline ends. Germline V gives CDR1 MNHEY, CDR2 SVGAGI. CDR3 sequence: CASRSTGKGSPLHF. DNA for the CDR3: TGTGCCAGCAGGAGTACAGGGAAGGGATCACCCCTCCACTTT.

J is TRBJ2-1 and V is TRBV11-2; 13 positions agree with TRBD2. Germline V gene sequence: CDR1 SGHAT, CDR2 FQNNGV. The trim removed 5 bases at V and 12 bases at J, leaving 13 bases unmatched. This CDR3 contains 16 residues. CDR3 bases: TGTGCCAGCAGCCGACTAGCGGGGGGCTCTCGGGTCGGGCAGTTCTTC. This codes for CASSRLAGGSRVGQFF.

The DNA for the CDR3 is TGCAGCGTTCGGACGGAATCCAGGTCAACCGGGGAGCTGTTTTTT. This translates into CSVRTESRSTGELFF. The chain joins TRBV29-1 to TRBJ2-2; D gene uncertain. V lost 5 bases and J 5 bases, leaving 18 bases between the germline ends. Germline-derived CDR1 and CDR2 are SQVTM and ANQGSEA. The CDR3 spans 15 residues.

The rearrangement links TRBV27 to TRBJ2-2; 15 positions agree with TRBD2. The CDR3 has 16 amino acids. Germline V gene data show CDR1 as MNHEY and CDR2 as SMNVEV (reference sequence). With 5 bases clipped from V and 9 bases from J, the junction kept 7 bases outside the gene matches. The CDR3 is CASSPPGLAGGRELFF. In DNA form, the CDR3 reads TGTGCCAGCAGTCCGCCGGGACTAGCGGGGGGAAGGGAGCTGTTTTTT.

This clone ranks as medium-sized. The CDR3 reads CASSLGLPPGELFF. The CDR3 region has the DNA TGTGCCAGCAGCCTAGGACTGCCCCCCGGGGAGCTGTTTTTT. This chain uses TRBV7-3 with TRBJ2-2; perhaps TRBD2 as D (5 bases). V lost 5 bases and J lost 6, with 13 bases in between. CDR3 length equals 14 residues. CDR1 is SGHTA, CDR2 FQGTGA, per germline.

A few counts support this clone. This chain connects TRBV5-1 to TRBJ2-2; 12 bases fit TRBD2. The CDR3 length is 15 residues. Germline loops: CDR1 SGHRS, CDR2 YFSETQ. V shed 4 bases, J shed 4 bases, and the junction held 2 bases outside the gene matches. CDR3 DNA: TGCGCCAGCAGCCCGGGACTAGCGGGCACCGGGGAGCTGTTTTTT. It translates to CASSPGLAGTGELFF.

The chain joins TRBV30 to TRBJ1-1, with TRBD1 as a possible D gene (6 bases). Trimming stripped 5 bases from V and 11 bases from J, with 18 bases between. CDR1 is GTSNPN and CDR2 is SVGIG in the germline V gene (reference sequence). There are 12 residues in the CDR3. CDR3: CAWATYQGRAFF. In nucleotides, the CDR3 is TGTGCCTGGGCTACATACCAGGGGAGGGCTTTCTTT.

This clone was observed a handful of times. The chain links TRBV2 to TRBJ2-4, with a tentative D call TRBD2 (5 bases). V lost 6 bases and J lost 0, with 9 bases in between. Germline loops: CDR1 SNHLY, CDR2 FYNNEI. The CDR3 is 14 residues long. The CDR3, as DNA: TGTGCCAGCAGGGCTAGCATAGCCAAAAACATTCAGTACTTC. As protein: CASRASIAKNIQYF. Based on the CDR3 plus reference TRBV2 and TRBJ2-4, the full variable domain is EPEVTQTPSHQVTQMGQEVILRCVPISNHLYFYWYRQILGQKVEFLVSFYNNEISEKSEIFDDQFSVERPDGSNFTLKIRSTKLEDSAMYFCASRASIAKNIQYFGAGTRLSVL.

This rearrangement joins TRBV6-4 to TRBJ1-2; no reliable D call. CDR3 length: 13 amino acids. V shed 2 bases and J shed 8 bases, with 12 bases lying between them. The germline V gene encodes CDR1 MRHNA and CDR2 SNTAGT. The CDR3 DNA reads TGTGCCAGCAGTGACGCGCCACTTCCAGGCTACACCTTC. Protein: CASSDAPLPGYTF.

This clone was seen a few times. The rearrangement uses TRBV11-2 and TRBJ1-1; weak D call: TRBD1 (5 bases). The V end was cut by 5 bases, the J end by 4 bases, with 17 bases between. The CDR3 extends over 15 amino acids. Germline-derived CDR1 and CDR2 are SGHAT and FQNNGV. CDR3 protein: CASSPQLFGGTEAFF. The DNA of the CDR3 is TGTGCCAGCAGCCCCCAACTATTCGGGGGCACTGAAGCTTTCTTT.

V gene TRBV5-4 combines with J gene TRBJ1-2; D possibly corresponds to TRBD1 (6 bases). The germline V and J ends were trimmed by 4 bases and 5 bases, with 24 bases remaining between them. The CDR3 is made up of 17 amino acids. Germline V CDR1 and CDR2: SGHNT, YYREEE (reference sequence). The CDR3 DNA is TGTGCCAGCAGCCCAGACCTGAAGTTAACAGGGACATATGGCTACACCTTC. Amino acids: CASSPDLKLTGTYGYTF.

The chain has TRBV7-6 and TRBJ2-1; 11 nucleotides align to TRBD2. Germline V gene data show CDR1 as SGHVS and CDR2 as FNYEAQ. Unmatched junction bases numbered 5, after V lost 3 bases and J lost 4 bases. This CDR3 contains 16 residues. CDR3: CASSLATSGAYNEQFF. DNA of the CDR3: TGTGCCAGCAGCTTGGCGACTAGCGGGGCTTACAATGAGCAGTTCTTC.

This clone was seen a few times. The chain uses TRBV30 and TRBJ2-7, with D perhaps TRBD2 (6 bases). There are 14 residues in the CDR3. V was pared by 5 bases and J by 2 bases, with 16 bases between. CDR1 is GTSNPN and CDR2 is SVGIG in the germline V gene (reference sequence). CDR3 sequence reads: CAWAREVKAYEQYF. As DNA, the CDR3 is TGTGCCTGGGCGCGGGAAGTTAAAGCCTACGAGCAGTACTTC.

Only a few counts were recorded for this clone. CDR3 sequence reads: CASRPTGDDNSPLHF. CDR3 nucleotides: TGTGCCAGCAGACCTACAGGGGATGATAATTCACCCCTCCACTTT. The chain links TRBV5-6 to TRBJ1-6; 7 bases match TRBD1. The germline V gene has CDR1 SGHDT and CDR2 YYEEEE. V gave up 5 bases and J gave up 5 bases; unmatched junction bases: 7. The CDR3 contains 15 residues.

This chain links TRBV18 with TRBJ1-1; the D gene is possibly TRBD1 (6 bases). Looked up from germline, CDR1 is KGHSH and CDR2 is LQKENI. V lost 4 bases, J lost 2 bases, and 8 bases lay in between. This CDR3 region has 13 residues. Here the CDR3 reads CASSQGENTEAFF. As DNA, the CDR3 is TGTGCCAGCTCACAGGGGGAAAACACTGAAGCTTTCTTT.

This clone was seen just once. This chain uses TRBV29-1 with TRBJ2-5; D may be TRBD1 (6 bases). Per germline, CDR1 SQVTM and CDR2 ANQGSEA. Trimming cost V 3 bases and J 4 bases, with 12 bases left between them. The CDR3 runs to 13 residues. The CDR3 loop is CSVDPDSRETQYF. The CDR3 bases are TGCAGCGTTGACCCGGACAGCCGAGAGACCCAGTACTTC.